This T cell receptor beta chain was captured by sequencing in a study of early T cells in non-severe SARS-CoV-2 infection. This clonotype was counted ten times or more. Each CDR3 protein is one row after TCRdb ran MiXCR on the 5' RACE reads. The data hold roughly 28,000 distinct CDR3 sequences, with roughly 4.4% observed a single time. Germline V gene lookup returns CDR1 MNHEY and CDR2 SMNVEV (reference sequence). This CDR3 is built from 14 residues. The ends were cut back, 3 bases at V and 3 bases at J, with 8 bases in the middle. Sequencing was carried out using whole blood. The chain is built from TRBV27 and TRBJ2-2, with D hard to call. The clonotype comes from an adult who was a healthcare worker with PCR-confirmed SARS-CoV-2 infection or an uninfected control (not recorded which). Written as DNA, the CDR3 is TGTGCCAGCAGTTTTTGGACGGACACCGGGGAGCTGTTTTTT. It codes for CASSFWTDTGELFF.